This TCR beta chain is drawn from a study of CD8 T cells in Susac syndrome. Turning to the study itself: At blood draw, Susac syndrome patients were therapy-naive, on corticosteroids, or on intravenous immunoglobulin alone.

General observations from the study: Peak Susac CD8+ clonal expansion occurred in TEMRA cells and active patients.

Concerning this clonotype itself: Its matching antigen is unknown.

Between the trimmed V and J ends, which lost 9 bases and 7 bases, there was a span of 6 bases. The CDR3 totals 10 residues. Per germline, CDR1 MDHEN and CDR2 SYDVKM. RNA was extracted with the RNeasy kit, and a quantity of roughly 0.5 to 1 ug was reverse transcribed using random hexamers. MiXCR was run by TCRdb on the immunoSEQ multiplex PCR reads, yielding one entry per CDR3 protein. The data contain about 150,000 distinct CDR3 sequences, roughly 94% of them seen just once; the ten biggest clones take up about 0.18%. The clonotype was recovered from a human donor with Susac syndrome. Source material: CD8+ T cells from PBMCs. The V gene is TRBV28, the J gene TRBJ2-2; no definite D call. CDR3 amino acids: CASKGGELFF. CDR3 DNA sequence: TGTGCCAGTAAAGGCGGGGAGCTGTTTTTT.